This T cell receptor beta chain was retrieved from a study of T cells in Graves' hyperthyroidism and ophthalmopathy. Germline lookup yields CDR1 SQVTM and CDR2 ANQGSEA. V was trimmed by 5 bases and J by 6 bases, leaving 11 bases between them. The CDR3 spans 12 residues. As concerns this clonotype: Its antigen is as yet unknown.

Findings and caveats of the study: Most thyroid clonotypes expanded above 0.001 were also detected in blood.

Using RNA transcripts as the source, TCR beta CDR3 regions were amplified. HTBI primers were used for first-round RT-PCR of the TCR CDR3. In TCRdb, the multiplex PCR reads were re-called with MiXCR into one record per CDR3 protein. The table has fewer than 650,000 distinct CDR3 sequences, 40% to 50% seen once. Lactation, pregnancy, other autoimmune disease or uncontrolled infection excluded patients. The TCR sequence derives from an adult woman with Graves' disease, either hyperthyroidism or ophthalmopathy (not recorded which). Sequenced: peripheral blood or thyroid tissue (not recorded which). This chain links TRBV29-1 with TRBJ1-5; no definite D call. The CDR3 DNA sequence: TGCAGCGTTCTTGCGGTCGGTCAGCCCCAGCATTTT. It encodes CSVLAVGQPQHF.